A selection of T cell receptor beta chains follows, all from one sample in a study of shared clonotypes between healthy human individuals. Assay: immunoSEQ multiplex PCR; the TCRdb copy retains only in-frame clones and omits some. The table includes roughly 2,500,000 clones, 93% detected once. Sequenced sample: naive CD4+ T cells from PBMCs. These receptors were collected from a man aged 18 to 29 in good health. Some clones in this sample may be carry-over from other donors' samples. CDR3s include the opening cysteine and the closing phenylalanine or tryptophan. A D gene is named only where the DNA matches it firmly. Clone size appears in some rows only: once, few, many, or a class for an expanded clone.

V	D	size	J	DNA	CDR3
TRBV9	TRBD1	-	TRBJ2-5	TGTGCCAGCAGCGTCGACAGGGGATGGAGGGAGACCCAGTACTTC	CASSVDRGWRETQYF
TRBV28	TRBD1	-	TRBJ1-5	TGTGCCAGCAGTTTTACAGGGGGCGTAAGTCAGCCCCAGCATTTT	CASSFTGGVSQPQHF
TRBV27	-	-	TRBJ2-6	TGTGCCAGCACCGGGAGCTCTGGGGCCAACGTCCTGACTTTC	CASTGSSGANVLTF
TRBV10-1	-	-	TRBJ2-5	TGCGCCAGCGGGAGGGGGCGAGGGATAGAGACCCAGTACTTC	CASGRGRGIETQYF
TRBV15	TRBD1	-	TRBJ1-2	TGTGCCACCAGCAGAGATACGGGCAGGGGGAACTATGGCTACACCTTC	CATSRDTGRGNYGYTF
TRBV5-8	-	-	TRBJ2-7	TGTGCCAGCAGCCGAGGGGCAGGGTACGAGCAGTACTTC	CASSRGAGYEQYF
TRBV28	TRBD1	-	TRBJ2-2	TGTGCCAGCAGGTCCCCGGGACAGGGGGCCTCCGGGGAGCTGTTTTTT	CASRSPGQGASGELFF
TRBV28	-	-	TRBJ2-1	TGTGCCAGCAGTTCGACGGATACCTACAATGAGCAGTTCTTC	CASSSTDTYNEQFF
TRBV11-2	TRBD1	-	TRBJ2-2	TGTGCCAGCAGCCCCGACAGGGGCCGCACCGGGGAGCTGTTTTTT	CASSPDRGRTGELFF
TRBV5-1	-	-	TRBJ1-4	TGCGCCAGCAGCTCGCAGGGGACCCTTGAAAAACTGTTTTTT	CASSSQGTLEKLFF
TRBV30	TRBD2	once	TRBJ2-3	TGTGCCTGGAGTCTTGGACTAGCGGGAGGAAGCACAGATACGCAGTATTTT	CAWSLGLAGGSTDTQYF